Below, 7 T cell receptor beta chains from the same sample are listed, as sequenced in a study of monozygotic twins with inflammatory bowel disease. For each CDR3 protein, TCRdb gives one entry from its re-call of the 5' RACE reads, without DNA. This table lists more than 300,000 distinct CDR3 sequences. Sequenced sample: blood. Receptors were obtained from a human donor with ulcerative colitis or Crohn's disease, or a healthy co-twin of an affected twin (not recorded which).

The chain has TRBV5-1 and TRBJ1-1. The germline V gene has CDR1 SGHRS and CDR2 YFSETQ. The CDR3 extends over 14 amino acids. The CDR3 here is CASSLTTENTEAFF.

The J gene is TRBJ1-2, the V gene TRBV4-3. Germline V lookup: CDR1 LGHNA, CDR2 YSLEER. The CDR3 runs to 14 residues. The chain's CDR3 is CASSQEVSRYGYTF.

This chain links TRBV12-3 or TRBV12-4 with TRBJ2-7; TCRdb's D gene call, TRBD1, goes unchecked for lack of DNA. The CDR3 is made up of 13 amino acids. The chain's CDR3 is CASSGDMTYEQYF.

This chain uses TRBV11-3 with TRBJ1-1; the D call of TRBD1 rests on TCRdb alone, since no DNA is present to check it. The germline V gene encodes CDR1 SGHNT and CDR2 YENEEA. CDR3 length: 13 amino acids. The CDR3: CASSSSEGSEAFF.

The gene calls are TRBV5-1 and TRBJ1-2; TCRdb calls TRBD1, which cannot be checked without DNA. The CDR3 consists of 14 residues. CDR1 and CDR2 from the germline V gene are SGHRS and YFSETQ. The CDR3 sequence: CASSLRQDNYGYTF.

CDR3 sequence: CASSFRQGSRGDEKLFF. V usage is TRBV18 and J usage is TRBJ1-4; TCRdb outputs TRBD1, but without DNA this stays unchecked. The CDR3 is 17 amino acids. The germline V gene has CDR1 KGHSH and CDR2 LQKENI.

The rearrangement uses TRBV15 and TRBJ1-1; TCRdb outputs TRBD1, but without DNA this stays unchecked. The germline gives CDR1 LNHNV, CDR2 YYDKDF (reference sequence). The CDR3 runs 14 residues. The CDR3 sequence is CATSSGRLNTEAFF.